These 15 T cell receptor beta chains came from one sample sequenced in a study of spatial heterogeneity in lung cancer. Each CDR3 protein is one row after TCRdb ran MiXCR on the 5' RACE reads. The table lists roughly 110,000 distinct CDR3 sequences, 9.5% to 14% of them singletons. Time point: blood at routine non-recurrence follow-up after resection. The sample was PBMCs, taken at follow-up. These receptors came from a female donor with early-stage non-small cell lung cancer.

The table lists this clonotype with many counts. The genes are TRBV18 and TRBJ1-3, with 8 bases lining up with TRBD1. The V and J ends lost 3 bases and 0 bases, in that order; junction bases with no gene match: 1. Germline V lookup: CDR1 KGHSH, CDR2 LQKENI. This CDR3 spans 15 amino acids. The CDR3 sequence: CASSPDRVSGNTIYF. The CDR3, as DNA: TGTGCCAGCTCACCGGACAGGGTCTCTGGAAACACCATATATTTT.

In this sample, this clonotype turned up a few times. The chain carries TRBV25-1 and TRBJ2-5; 8 bases fit TRBD2. Trimming took 1 base from V and 4 from J; bases not matched to a gene: 5. Germline V gene data show CDR1 as MGHDK and CDR2 as SYGVNS. The CDR3 covers 15 residues. In nucleotides, the CDR3 is TGTGCCAGCAGTGAATTGGGCGCGGGAGGAGAGACCCAGTACTTC. Its translation is CASSELGAGGETQYF.

This clonotype was observed a few times. CDR3 protein: CASSNYRGLSGNTIYF. The CDR3, as DNA: TGTGCCAGCAGTAACTACAGGGGTCTCTCTGGAAACACCATATATTTT. This chain joins TRBV6-2 or TRBV6-3 and TRBJ1-3; TRBD1 aligns across 7 bases. Trimming removed 5 bases from V and 0 bases from J; junction bases left unmatched: 7. The CDR3 is made up of 16 amino acids. CDR1 MNHEY and CDR2 SVGEGT come from the germline V gene.

This clonotype was detected only a few times. This chain joins TRBV5-1 and TRBJ1-1; D remains unclear. The germline V gene encodes CDR1 SGHRS and CDR2 YFSETQ. Trimming took 1 base from V and 1 from J, leaving 5 bases between them. This CDR3 spans 13 amino acids. The CDR3 sequence is CASSLYWNTEAFF. The CDR3, as DNA: TGCGCCAGCAGCTTGTATTGGAACACTGAAGCTTTCTTT.

This chain uses TRBV4-1 with TRBJ2-1; 9 bases align to TRBD2. The germline V gene encodes CDR1 MGHRA and CDR2 YSYEKL. CDR3 length equals 17 residues. V lost 4 bases to trimming and J lost 4 bases; unmatched junction nucleotides: 11. DNA for the CDR3: TGCGCCAGCAGCCGGGGGCTAGCGGGATTTGTATACAATGAGCAGTTCTTC. It encodes CASSRGLAGFVYNEQFF.

This clonotype was picked up a small number of times. The rearrangement uses TRBV10-3 and TRBJ1-3, with a tentative D call TRBD1 (6 bases). CDR3 size: 15 residues. Trimming removed 8 bases from V and 0 bases from J, with 14 bases in between. Germline assignment: CDR1 ENHRY and CDR2 SYGVKD. The CDR3 region has the DNA TGTGCCATCGGGGACAACCTCTTCTCTGGAAACACCATATATTTT. This codes for CAIGDNLFSGNTIYF.

Ten or more counts support this clonotype. CDR3 residues: CASSLDRASASGANVLTF. CDR3 bases: TGTGCCAGCAGTCTCGACAGGGCCTCCGCCTCTGGGGCCAACGTCCTGACTTTC. This chain connects TRBV27 to TRBJ2-6, with 7 bases matching TRBD1. Germline V CDR1 and CDR2: MNHEY, SMNVEV (reference sequence). V lost 5 bases to trimming and J lost 0 bases; unmatched junction nucleotides: 10. There are 18 residues in the CDR3.

This clonotype was seen only a few times. The J gene is TRBJ2-4, the V gene TRBV19, with no clear D. The germline CDR1 and CDR2 sequences are LNHDA and SQIVND (reference sequence). This CDR3 region has 16 residues. Trimming pared 5 bases from V and 4 bases from J, leaving 18 bases between. In DNA form, the CDR3 reads TGTGCCAGTAGTGATCAGTCGACCCAAGGGAAAAACATTCAGTACTTC. This sequence encodes CASSDQSTQGKNIQYF.

This clonotype was counted between two and nine times. The rearrangement links TRBV13 to TRBJ1-1; TRBD1 matches 11 bases. Per germline, CDR1 PRHDT and CDR2 FYEKMQ (reference sequence). V lost 1 base, J lost 0 bases, and 7 bases stayed unmatched. The CDR3 loop spans 18 amino acids. CDR3 sequence: CASSLEDRGQRMNTEAFF. CDR3 coding DNA: TGTGCCAGCAGCTTAGAGGACAGGGGGCAGAGGATGAACACTGAAGCTTTCTTT.

Remarks on this clonotype: An end of the junction differs from the germline gene, which may be a read error. The chain has TRBV7-9 and TRBJ1-3, with D uncertain. The length of the CDR3 is 15 residues. Germline CDR1 SEHNR, CDR2 FQNEAQ (reference sequence). The CDR3 DNA sequence: TGTGCCAGCAGCGAATTCGAGGTTTTGGGAAACTCCATATATTTT. Translated: CASSEFEVLGNSIYF. Based on the CDR3 plus reference TRBV7-9 and TRBJ1-3, the full variable domain is DTGVSQNPRHKITKRGQNVTFRCDPISEHNRLYWYRQTLGQGPEFLTYFQNEAQLEKSRLLSDRFSAERPKGSFSTLEIQRTEQGDSAMYLCASSEFEVLGNSIYFGEGSWLTVV.

This clonotype was seen repeatedly, ten times or more. The rearrangement joins TRBV27 to TRBJ2-5; unclear D gene. V lost 2 bases, J lost 8 bases, and 15 bases lay in between. Germline values: CDR1 MNHEY, CDR2 SMNVEV (reference sequence). The CDR3 runs to 14 residues. The CDR3 is CASSLGDPRSTQYF. The CDR3 coding sequence is TGTGCCAGCAGTTTAGGTGACCCCCGATCTACCCAGTACTTC.

A few counts support this clonotype. The V gene is TRBV24-1, the J gene TRBJ1-4; tentatively, D is TRBD1 (6 bases). Deletions cut 6 bases from V and 4 bases from J, with 8 bases between. The germline gives CDR1 KGHDR, CDR2 SFDVKD. The CDR3 has 13 amino acids. CDR3 nucleotides: TGTGCCACCAGTACAGGGCATAATGAAAAACTGTTTTTT. Protein sequence: CATSTGHNEKLFF.

CDR3: CSVTGQNTGELFF. The DNA of the CDR3 is TGCAGCGTTACGGGACAGAACACCGGGGAGCTGTTTTTT. This chain uses TRBV29-1 with TRBJ2-2; a possible D gene is TRBD1 (6 bases). This CDR3 has 13 amino acids. V lost 5 bases and J lost 1, with 8 bases in between. Germline V gives CDR1 SQVTM, CDR2 ANQGSEA.

This clonotype was observed a few times. The rearrangement uses TRBV2 and TRBJ2-3; 8 nucleotides agree with TRBD2. Germline V CDR1 and CDR2: SNHLY, FYNNEI. This CDR3 has 14 amino acids. With V trimmed by 8 bases and J by 5 bases, 9 bases remained unmatched. The CDR3, as DNA: TGTGCCAGCGGTTTGGGGCTAGCGGGAGATACGCAGTATTTT. It is translated as CASGLGLAGDTQYF.

This clonotype was recorded at least ten times. The genes are TRBV3-1 and TRBJ2-1; no clear D gene. The germline CDR1 and CDR2 sequences are LGHDT and YNNKEL (reference sequence). The CDR3 consists of 14 residues. Trimming removed 5 bases from V and 9 bases from J, with 17 bases in between. CDR3 coding DNA: TGTGCCAGCAGCGAAAGGGCAGGAGTTATTGAGCAGTTCTTC. It translates to CASSERAGVIEQFF.